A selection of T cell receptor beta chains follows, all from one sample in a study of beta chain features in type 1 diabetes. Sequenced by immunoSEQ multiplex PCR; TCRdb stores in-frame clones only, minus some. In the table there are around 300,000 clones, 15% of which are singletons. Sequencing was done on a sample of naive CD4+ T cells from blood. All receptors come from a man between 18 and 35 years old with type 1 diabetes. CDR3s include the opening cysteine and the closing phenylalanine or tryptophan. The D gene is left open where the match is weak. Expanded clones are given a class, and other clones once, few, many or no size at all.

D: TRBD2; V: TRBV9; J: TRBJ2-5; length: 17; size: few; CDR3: CASSVASGGYGRETQYF; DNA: TGTGCCAGCAGCGTAGCTAGCGGGGGCTATGGGAGAGAGACCCAGTACTTC
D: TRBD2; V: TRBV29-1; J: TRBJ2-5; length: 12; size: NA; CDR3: CLAGGDQETQYF; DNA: TGTCTAGCGGGGGGGGACCAAGAGACCCAGTACTTC
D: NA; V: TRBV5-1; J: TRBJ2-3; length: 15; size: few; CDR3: CASELGPRGTDTQYF; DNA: TGCGCCAGCGAATTGGGACCCCGGGGGACAGATACGCAGTATTTT
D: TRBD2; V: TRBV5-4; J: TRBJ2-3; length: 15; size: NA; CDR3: CASSRTSRATDTQYF; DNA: TGTGCCAGCAGCCGGACTAGCCGGGCAACAGATACGCAGTATTTT
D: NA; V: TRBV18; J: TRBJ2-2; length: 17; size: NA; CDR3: CASSPRLPDGGVEELFF; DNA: TGTGCCAGCTCACCACGCCTGCCAGACGGAGGGGTTGAGGAGCTGTTTTTT
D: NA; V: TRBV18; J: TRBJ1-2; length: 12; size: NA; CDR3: CASSDRNYGYTF; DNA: TGTGCCAGCTCAGACAGGAACTATGGCTACACCTTC
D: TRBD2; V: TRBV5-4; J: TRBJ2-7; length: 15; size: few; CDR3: CASSGLAGASYEQYF; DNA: TGTGCCAGCAGCGGCCTAGCGGGAGCTTCCTACGAGCAGTACTTC
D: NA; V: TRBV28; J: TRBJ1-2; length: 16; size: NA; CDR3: CATSDGGAKGNYGYTF; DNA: TGTGCCACCTCAGATGGGGGGGCGAAGGGGAACTATGGCTACACCTTC
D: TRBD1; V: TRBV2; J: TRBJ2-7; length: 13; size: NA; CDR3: CASRQGISYEQYF; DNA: TGTGCCAGTAGACAGGGCATTTCCTACGAGCAGTACTTC
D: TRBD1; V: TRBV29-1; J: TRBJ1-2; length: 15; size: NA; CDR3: CSVARTGDVNYGYTF; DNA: TGCAGCGTTGCCCGGACAGGAGATGTAAACTATGGCTACACCTTC
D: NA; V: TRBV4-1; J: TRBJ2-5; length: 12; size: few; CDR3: CASSQAGGTQYF; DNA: TGCGCCAGCAGCCAAGCAGGAGGGACCCAGTACTTC
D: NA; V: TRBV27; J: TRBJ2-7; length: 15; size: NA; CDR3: CASSYRPGYSYEQYF; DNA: TGTGCCAGCAGTTACAGGCCTGGTTACTCCTACGAGCAGTACTTC
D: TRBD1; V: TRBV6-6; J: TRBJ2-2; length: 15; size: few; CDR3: CASSSGYTGGDELFF; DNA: TGTGCCAGCAGTTCGGGGTATACAGGGGGCGATGAGCTGTTTTTT
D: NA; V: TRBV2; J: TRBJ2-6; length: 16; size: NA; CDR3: CASSAALGGGANVLTF; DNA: TGTGCCAGCAGTGCCGCCCTCGGCGGGGGGGCCAACGTCCTGACTTTC
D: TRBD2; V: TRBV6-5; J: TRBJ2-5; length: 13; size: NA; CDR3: CASRRGVGETQYF; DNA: TGTGCCAGCCGTCGGGGGGTAGGAGAGACCCAGTACTTC
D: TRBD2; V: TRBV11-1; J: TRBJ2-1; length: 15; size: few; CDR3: CASRRLAGGPNEQFF; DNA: TGTGCCAGCAGGCGACTAGCGGGAGGGCCCAATGAGCAGTTCTTC
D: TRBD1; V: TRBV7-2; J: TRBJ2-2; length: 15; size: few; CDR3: CASSPSQGAAGELFF; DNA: TGTGCCAGCAGCCCCTCACAGGGGGCGGCCGGGGAGCTGTTTTTT
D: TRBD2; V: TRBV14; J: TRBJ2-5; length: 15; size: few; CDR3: CASSRGLAGIETQYF; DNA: TGTGCCAGCAGCCGAGGACTAGCGGGGATAGAGACCCAGTACTTC
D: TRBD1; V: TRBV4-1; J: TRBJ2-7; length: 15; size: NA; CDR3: CASSPLGQQIYEQYF; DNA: TGCGCCAGCAGCCCATTGGGACAGCAGATCTACGAGCAGTACTTC
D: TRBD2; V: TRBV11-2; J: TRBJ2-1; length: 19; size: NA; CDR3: CASSFPAGAGGLDYNEQFF; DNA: TGTGCCAGCAGCTTTCCCGCGGGAGCGGGGGGACTTGATTACAATGAGCAGTTCTTC
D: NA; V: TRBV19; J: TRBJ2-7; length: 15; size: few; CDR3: CASSLGPAGTYEQYF; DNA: TGTGCCAGTAGTCTTGGTCCGGCGGGGACCTACGAGCAGTACTTC
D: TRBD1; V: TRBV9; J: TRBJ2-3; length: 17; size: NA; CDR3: CASSSNQGRGSTDTQYF; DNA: TGTGCCAGCAGCTCAAACCAAGGCAGGGGGAGCACAGATACGCAGTATTTT
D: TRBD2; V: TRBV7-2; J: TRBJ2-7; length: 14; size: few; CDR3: CASRDGLADYEQYF; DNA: TGTGCCAGCAGAGATGGACTAGCGGACTACGAGCAGTACTTC
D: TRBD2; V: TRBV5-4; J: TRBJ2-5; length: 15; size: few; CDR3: CASTISSGAQETQYF; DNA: TGTGCCAGCACCATTAGTAGCGGGGCCCAAGAGACCCAGTACTTC
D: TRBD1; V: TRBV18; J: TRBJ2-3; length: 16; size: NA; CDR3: CASSPTNRGRLDTQYF; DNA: TGTGCCAGCTCACCTACAAACAGGGGGCGTTTAGATACGCAGTATTTT
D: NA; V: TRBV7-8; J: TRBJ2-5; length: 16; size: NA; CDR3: CASSPRERQNQETQYF; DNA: TGTGCCAGCAGCCCTCGTGAGAGACAGAATCAAGAGACCCAGTACTTC
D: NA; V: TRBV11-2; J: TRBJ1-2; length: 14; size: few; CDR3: CASRAGPGRHGYTF; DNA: TGTGCCAGCCGGGCGGGACCAGGACGACATGGCTACACCTTC
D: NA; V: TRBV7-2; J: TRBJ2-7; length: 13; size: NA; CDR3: CASSTSRSYEQYF; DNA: TGTGCCAGCAGCACGTCGCGGTCCTACGAGCAGTACTTC
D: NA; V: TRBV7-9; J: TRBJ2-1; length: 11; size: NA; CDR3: CASSSFDEQFF; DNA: TGTGCCAGCAGCTCCTTCGATGAGCAGTTCTTC
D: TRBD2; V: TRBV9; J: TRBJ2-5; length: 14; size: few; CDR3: CASSAGSAGETQYF; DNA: TGTGCCAGCAGCGCAGGATCAGCGGGGGAGACCCAGTACTTC
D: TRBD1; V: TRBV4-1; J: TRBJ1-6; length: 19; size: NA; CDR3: CASSHDDRGITSYNSPLHF; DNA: TGCGCCAGCAGCCATGACGACAGGGGAATCACCTCCTATAATTCACCCCTCCACTTT
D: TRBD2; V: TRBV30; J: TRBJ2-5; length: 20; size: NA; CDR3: CAWDRAGGIKTIRREETQYF; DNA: TGTGCCTGGGACAGAGCGGGGGGAATAAAAACCATCAGAAGAGAAGAGACCCAGTACTTC
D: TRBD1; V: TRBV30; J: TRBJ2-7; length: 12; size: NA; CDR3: CAWSGQGYEQYF; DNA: TGTGCCTGGAGTGGACAGGGCTACGAGCAGTACTTC
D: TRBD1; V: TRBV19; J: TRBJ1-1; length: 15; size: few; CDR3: CASRNTGEGVTEAFF; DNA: TGTGCCAGTAGGAATACAGGGGAAGGGGTCACTGAAGCTTTCTTT
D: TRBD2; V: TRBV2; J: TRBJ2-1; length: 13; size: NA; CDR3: CASSPRLAWEQFF; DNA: TGTGCCAGCAGTCCAAGACTAGCATGGGAGCAGTTCTTC
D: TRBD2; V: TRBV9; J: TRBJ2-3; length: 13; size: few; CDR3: CASSTGTMGSQYF; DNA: TGTGCCAGCAGTACCGGGACTATGGGATCGCAGTATTTT
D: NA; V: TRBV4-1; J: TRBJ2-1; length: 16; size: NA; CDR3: CASSQEGPGQYNEQFF; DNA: TGCGCCAGCAGCCAAGAGGGGCCAGGGCAATACAATGAGCAGTTCTTC